This T cell receptor (beta chain) was obtained from a study of T cells in Graves' hyperthyroidism and ophthalmopathy. Study-wide results and limits: In the analysis, a 13 V-J model separated ophthalmopathy from stable hyperthyroidism. Most expanded thyroid clonotypes above 0.001 also appeared in blood.

Germline CDR1 DFQATT, CDR2 SNEGSKA (reference sequence). Losses at the gene ends were 7 bases for V and 2 bases for J; bases not matched to a gene: 4. This CDR3 is 12 amino acids long. About this clonotype itself: Its cognate antigen is unknown.

Amplification of TCR beta CDR3 regions was performed using RNA transcripts as template. First-round RT-PCR targeting the TCR CDR3 was performed with the HTBI primer set. TCRdb reprocessed the multiplex PCR reads with MiXCR, giving one entry per CDR3 protein. Counted here are about 610,000 distinct CDR3 sequences, 46% occurring once; the ten biggest clones make up more than 7.5%. Patients aged 18 to 65 had newly diagnosed hyperthyroidism that had lasted under 2 months. The sequence was collected from a young woman with Graves' hyperthyroidism. The source material was peripheral blood or thyroid tissue (not recorded which). The chain uses TRBV20-1 and TRBJ2-5, with 7 bases lining up with TRBD1. The CDR3 region is CSGGQKQETQYF. DNA for the CDR3: TGCAGTGGGGGACAGAAACAAGAGACCCAGTACTTC.